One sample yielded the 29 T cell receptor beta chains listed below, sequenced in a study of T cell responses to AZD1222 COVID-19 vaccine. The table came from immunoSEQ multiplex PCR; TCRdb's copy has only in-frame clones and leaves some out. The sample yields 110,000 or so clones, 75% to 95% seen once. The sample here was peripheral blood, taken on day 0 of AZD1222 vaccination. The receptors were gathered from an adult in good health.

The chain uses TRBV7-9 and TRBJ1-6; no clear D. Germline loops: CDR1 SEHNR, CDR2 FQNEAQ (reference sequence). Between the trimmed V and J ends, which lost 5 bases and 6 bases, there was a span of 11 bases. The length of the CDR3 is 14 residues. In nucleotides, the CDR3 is TGTGCCAGCAGCGAATCTATCGTTAATTCACCCCTCCACTTT. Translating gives CASSESIVNSPLHF. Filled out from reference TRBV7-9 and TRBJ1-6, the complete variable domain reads DTGVSQNPRHKITKRGQNVTFRCDPISEHNRLYWYRQTLGQGPEFLTYFQNEAQLEKSRLLSDRFSAERPKGSFSTLEIQRTEQGDSAMYLCASSESIVNSPLHFGNGTRLTVT.

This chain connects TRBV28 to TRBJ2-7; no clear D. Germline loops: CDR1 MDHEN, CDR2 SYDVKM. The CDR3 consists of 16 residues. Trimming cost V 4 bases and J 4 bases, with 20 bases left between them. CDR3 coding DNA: TGTGCCAGCAGTTCGATGACCAGCCCTCCAAGGTACGAGCAGTACTTC. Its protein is CASSSMTSPPRYEQYF.

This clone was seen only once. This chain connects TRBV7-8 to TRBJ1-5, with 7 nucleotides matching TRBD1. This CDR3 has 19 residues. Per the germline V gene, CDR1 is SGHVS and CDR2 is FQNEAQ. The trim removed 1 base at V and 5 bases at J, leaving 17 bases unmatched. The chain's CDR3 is CASSLVRRGLGSQYQPQHF. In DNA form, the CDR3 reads TGTGCCAGCAGCTTAGTCAGAAGGGGGCTTGGTTCGCAGTATCAGCCCCAGCATTTT.

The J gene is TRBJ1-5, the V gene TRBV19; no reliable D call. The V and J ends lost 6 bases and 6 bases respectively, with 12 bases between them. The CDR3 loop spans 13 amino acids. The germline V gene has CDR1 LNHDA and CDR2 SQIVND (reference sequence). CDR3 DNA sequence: TGTGCCAGTAGCACTAGCGGAGGTCAGCCCCAGCATTTT. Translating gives CASSTSGGQPQHF.

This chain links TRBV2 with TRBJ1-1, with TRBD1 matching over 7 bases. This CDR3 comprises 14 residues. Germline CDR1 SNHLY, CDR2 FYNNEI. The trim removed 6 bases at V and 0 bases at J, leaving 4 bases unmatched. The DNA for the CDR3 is TGTGCCAGCAGAAAGACAGGGCTGAACACTGAAGCTTTCTTT. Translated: CASRKTGLNTEAFF.

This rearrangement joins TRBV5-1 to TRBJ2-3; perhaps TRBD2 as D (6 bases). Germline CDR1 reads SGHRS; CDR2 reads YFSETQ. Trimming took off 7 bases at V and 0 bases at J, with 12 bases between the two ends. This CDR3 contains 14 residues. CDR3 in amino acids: CASSAGPSTDTQYF. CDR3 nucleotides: TGCGCCAGCTCCGCGGGGCCTAGCACAGATACGCAGTATTTT.

The CDR3 DNA follows: TGTGCCAGCAAGCAGCGGGGGCTAGCGGGAGGGCTTGAGCAGTTCTTC. The encoded protein is CASKQRGLAGGLEQFF. This sequence joins TRBV13 and TRBJ2-1; 12 positions match TRBD2. Trimming took 7 bases from V and 9 from J; bases not matched to a gene: 13. Germline CDR1 is PRHDT and CDR2 is FYEKMQ (reference sequence). The CDR3 sequence is 16 residues long.

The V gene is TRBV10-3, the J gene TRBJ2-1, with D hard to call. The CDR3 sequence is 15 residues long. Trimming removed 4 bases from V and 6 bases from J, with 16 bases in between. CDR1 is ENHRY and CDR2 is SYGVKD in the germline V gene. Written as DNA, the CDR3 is TGTGCCATCAGTGCCATTGCCGCTCGGTCCAATGAGCAGTTCTTC. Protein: CAISAIAARSNEQFF.

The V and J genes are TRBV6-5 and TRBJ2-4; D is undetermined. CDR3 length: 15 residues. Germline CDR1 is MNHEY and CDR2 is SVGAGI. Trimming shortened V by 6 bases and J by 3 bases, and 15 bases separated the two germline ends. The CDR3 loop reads CASSSLDSGKNIQYF. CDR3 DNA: TGTGCCAGCAGCTCTCTCGATAGTGGCAAAAACATTCAGTACTTC.

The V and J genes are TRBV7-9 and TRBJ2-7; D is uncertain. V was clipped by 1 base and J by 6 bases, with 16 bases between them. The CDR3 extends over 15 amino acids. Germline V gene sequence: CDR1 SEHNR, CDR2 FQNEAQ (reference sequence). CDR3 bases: TGTGCCAGCAGCTTAGGTGGCGGCAGTTTCGGCGAGCAGTACTTC. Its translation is CASSLGGGSFGEQYF. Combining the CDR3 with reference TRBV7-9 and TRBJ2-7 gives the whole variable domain DTGVSQNPRHKITKRGQNVTFRCDPISEHNRLYWYRQTLGQGPEFLTYFQNEAQLEKSRLLSDRFSAERPKGSFSTLEIQRTEQGDSAMYLCASSLGGGSFGEQYFGPGTRLTVT.

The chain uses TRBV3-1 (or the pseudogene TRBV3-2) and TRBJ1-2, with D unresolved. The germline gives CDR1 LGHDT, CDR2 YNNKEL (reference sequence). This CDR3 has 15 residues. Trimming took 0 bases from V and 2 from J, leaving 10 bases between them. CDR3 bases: TGTGCCAGCAGCCAAGAACTTTCACAGAACTATGGCTACACCTTC. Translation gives CASSQELSQNYGYTF.

Written as DNA, the CDR3 is TGCGCCAGCACCCCCCGGCCTAGCGGGAAGAAATTGTCCTACGAGCAGTACTTC. It is translated as CASTPRPSGKKLSYEQYF. The chain has TRBV5-1 and TRBJ2-7; 9 bases fit TRBD2. CDR1 is SGHRS, CDR2 YFSETQ, per germline. The V and J ends lost 6 bases and 1 base, in that order; junction bases with no gene match: 17. The CDR3 contains 18 residues.

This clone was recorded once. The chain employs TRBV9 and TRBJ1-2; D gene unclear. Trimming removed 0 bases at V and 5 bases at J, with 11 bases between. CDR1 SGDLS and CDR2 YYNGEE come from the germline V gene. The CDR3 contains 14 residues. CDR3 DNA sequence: TGTGCCAGCAGCGTAGGCGCTAGGGATTATGGCTACACCTTC. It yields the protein CASSVGARDYGYTF.

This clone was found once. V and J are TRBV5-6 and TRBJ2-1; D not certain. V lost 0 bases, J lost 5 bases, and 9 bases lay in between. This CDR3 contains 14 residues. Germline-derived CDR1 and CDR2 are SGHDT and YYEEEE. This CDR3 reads CASSLVGRHNEQFF. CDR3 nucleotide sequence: TGTGCCAGCAGCTTGGTGGGCAGGCACAATGAGCAGTTCTTC. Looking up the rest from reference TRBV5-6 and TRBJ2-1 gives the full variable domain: DAGVTQSPTHLIKTRGQQVTLRCSPKSGHDTVSWYQQALGQGPQFIFQYYEEEERQRGNFPDRFSGHQFPNYSSELNVNALLLGDSALYLCASSLVGRHNEQFFGPGTRLTVL.

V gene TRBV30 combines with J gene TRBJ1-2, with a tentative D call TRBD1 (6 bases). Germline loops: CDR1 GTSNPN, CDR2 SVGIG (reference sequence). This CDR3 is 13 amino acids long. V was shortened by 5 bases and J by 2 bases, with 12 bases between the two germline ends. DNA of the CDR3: TGTGCCTGGGCACAGGGACAAAACTATGGCTACACCTTC. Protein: CAWAQGQNYGYTF.

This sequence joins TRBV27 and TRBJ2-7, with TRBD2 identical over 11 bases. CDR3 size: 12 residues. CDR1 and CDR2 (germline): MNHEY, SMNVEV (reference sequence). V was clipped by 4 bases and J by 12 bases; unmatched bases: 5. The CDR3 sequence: CASSSLAGASYF. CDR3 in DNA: TGTGCCAGCAGTTCACTAGCGGGAGCATCGTACTTC.

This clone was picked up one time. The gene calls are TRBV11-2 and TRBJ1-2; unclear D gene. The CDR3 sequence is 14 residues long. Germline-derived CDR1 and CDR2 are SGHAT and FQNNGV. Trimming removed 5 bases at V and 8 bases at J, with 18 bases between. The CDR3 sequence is CASSRAEGSEGYTF. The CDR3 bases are TGTGCCAGCAGCCGGGCAGAGGGATCTGAAGGCTACACCTTC. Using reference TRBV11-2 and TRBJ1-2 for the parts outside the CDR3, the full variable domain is EAGVAQSPRYKIIEKRQSVAFWCNPISGHATLYWYQQILGQGPKLLIQFQNNGVVDDSQLPKDRFSAERLKGVDSTLKIQPAKLEDSAVYLCASSRAEGSEGYTFGSGTRLTVV.

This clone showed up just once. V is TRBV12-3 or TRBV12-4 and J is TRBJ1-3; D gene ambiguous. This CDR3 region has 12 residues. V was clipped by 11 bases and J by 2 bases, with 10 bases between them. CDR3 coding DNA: TGTGCCGGCCTCCGAACTGGAAACACCATATATTTT. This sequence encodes CAGLRTGNTIYF.

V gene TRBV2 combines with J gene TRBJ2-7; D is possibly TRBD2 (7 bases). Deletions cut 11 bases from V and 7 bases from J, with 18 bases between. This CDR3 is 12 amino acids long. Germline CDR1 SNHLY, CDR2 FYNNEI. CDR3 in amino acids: CAGGGGIGEQYF. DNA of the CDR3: TGTGCCGGGGGAGGGGGAATCGGGGAGCAGTACTTC. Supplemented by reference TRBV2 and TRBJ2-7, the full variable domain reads EPEVTQTPSHQVTQMGQEVILRCVPISNHLYFYWYRQILGQKVEFLVSFYNNEISEKSEIFDDQFSVERPDGSNFTLKIRSTKLEDSAMYFCAGGGGIGEQYFGPGTRLTVT.

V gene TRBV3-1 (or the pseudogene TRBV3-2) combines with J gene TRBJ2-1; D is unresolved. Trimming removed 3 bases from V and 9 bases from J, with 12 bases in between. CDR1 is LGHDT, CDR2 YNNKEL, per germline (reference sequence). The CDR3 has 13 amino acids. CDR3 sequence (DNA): TGTGCCAGCAGCCAGCCCCCCGTACTTGAGCAGTTCTTC. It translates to CASSQPPVLEQFF.

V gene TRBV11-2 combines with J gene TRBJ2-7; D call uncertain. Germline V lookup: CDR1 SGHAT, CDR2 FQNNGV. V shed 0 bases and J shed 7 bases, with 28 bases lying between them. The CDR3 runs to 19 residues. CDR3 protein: CASSLDLGRVGEKVGEQYF. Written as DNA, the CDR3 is TGTGCCAGCAGCTTAGATTTAGGGCGTGTGGGCGAGAAGGTAGGTGAGCAGTACTTC.

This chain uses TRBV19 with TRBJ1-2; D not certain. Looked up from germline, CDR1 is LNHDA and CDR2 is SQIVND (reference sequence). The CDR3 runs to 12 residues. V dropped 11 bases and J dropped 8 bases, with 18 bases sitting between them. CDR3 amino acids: CASLVWTIGYTF. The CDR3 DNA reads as TGTGCCTCCTTGGTCTGGACTATCGGCTACACCTTC.

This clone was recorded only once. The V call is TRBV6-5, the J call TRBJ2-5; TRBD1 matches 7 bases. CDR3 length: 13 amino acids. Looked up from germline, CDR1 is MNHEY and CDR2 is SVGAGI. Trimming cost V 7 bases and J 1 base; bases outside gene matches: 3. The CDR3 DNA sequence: TGTGCCAGCAACGACAGGGTCCAAGAGACCCAGTACTTC. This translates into CASNDRVQETQYF.

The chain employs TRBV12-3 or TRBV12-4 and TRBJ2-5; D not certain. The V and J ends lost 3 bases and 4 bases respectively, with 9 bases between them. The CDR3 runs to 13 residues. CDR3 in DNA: TGTGCCAGCAGTTTGTCTGGGTTAGAGACCCAGTACTTC. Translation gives CASSLSGLETQYF.

CDR3 amino acids: CASSQTGGANYGYTF. The CDR3 DNA reads TGTGCCAGCAGTCAGACAGGGGGCGCGAACTATGGCTACACCTTC. The chain links TRBV5-8 to TRBJ1-2, with 10 bases matching TRBD1. The junction had 6 bases not matched to a gene; V was cut back by 5 bases and J by 2 bases. The length of the CDR3 is 15 residues. CDR1 is SGHTS and CDR2 is YDEGEE in the germline V gene.

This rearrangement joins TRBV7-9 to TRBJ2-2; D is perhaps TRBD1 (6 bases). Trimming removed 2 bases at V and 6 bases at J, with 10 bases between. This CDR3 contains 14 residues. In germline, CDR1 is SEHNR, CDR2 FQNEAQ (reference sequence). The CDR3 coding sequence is TGTGCCAGCAGCTTAACCAGGGGTGCCGGGGAGCTGTTTTTT. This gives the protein CASSLTRGAGELFF.

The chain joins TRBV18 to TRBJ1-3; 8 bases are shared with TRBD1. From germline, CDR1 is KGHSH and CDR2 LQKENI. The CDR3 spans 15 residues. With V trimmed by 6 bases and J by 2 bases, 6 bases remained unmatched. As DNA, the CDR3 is TGTGCCAGCTCGCACCTGACAGGGGCTGGAAACACCATATATTTT. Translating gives CASSHLTGAGNTIYF.

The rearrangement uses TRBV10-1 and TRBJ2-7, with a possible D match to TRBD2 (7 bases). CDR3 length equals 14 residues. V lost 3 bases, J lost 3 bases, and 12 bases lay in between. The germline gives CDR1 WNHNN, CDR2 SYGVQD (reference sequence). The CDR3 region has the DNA TGCGCCAGCAGTGAAGCGGGACAAAACTACGAGCAGTACTTC. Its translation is CASSEAGQNYEQYF.

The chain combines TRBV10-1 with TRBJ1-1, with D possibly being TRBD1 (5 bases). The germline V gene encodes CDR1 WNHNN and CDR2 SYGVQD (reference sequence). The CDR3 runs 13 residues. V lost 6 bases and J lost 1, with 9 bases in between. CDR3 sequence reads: CASSGRENTEAFF. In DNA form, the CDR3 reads TGCGCCAGCAGCGGCAGGGAGAACACTGAAGCTTTCTTT.